This record covers a single T cell receptor (beta chain). This clonotype was seen a handful of times. The clone's antigen remains unknown. No much larger clone is present one base from it, and per-base qualities are unavailable. This record belongs to a study of identical twins' blood T cells (dated by TCRdb to 2012 to 2014). Turning to the overall study: The roughly twelve libraries, six for the alpha chain and six for the beta chain, yielded roughly 50 million Illumina reads in total. Using next-generation sequencing, the study compared the TCR alpha and beta chain repertoires of three pairs of monozygous twins to assess how genetics influences repertoire formation.

Overall study outcomes, separate from this receptor: The count of CDR3 clonotypes shared by two donors depended mainly on the product of the two donors' cloneset sizes, and twins did not clearly depart from this trend. Among the most abundant TCRbeta clonotypes, more CDR3 sequences were shared by each donor with her twin than with unrelated donors. V gene usage was reported to be markedly more similar within twin pairs than between unrelated donors, even among non-selected out-of-frame TCRbeta clonotypes. The study stated that the proposed role of the TCRalpha J segment in MHC recognition during thymic selection needs to be validated by independent studies. Environmental influences could not be excluded as an explanation for twin similarity, since twins were reared together.

For CDR1 and CDR2, the germline V gene (reference sequence) lists SEHNR and FQNEAQ. From the cysteine up to the phenylalanine, the CDR3 has a length of 15 residues. Only the CDR3 part of the read is kept: 45 bases, read in frame from the first base. The trim is 7 bases for V and 1 base for J, with a gap of 15 bases between the germline ends. Six healthy women forming three monozygous twin pairs were used as donors. All three twin pairs had been raised together and were thought likely to have encountered the same vaccines and infectious agents. TCR cDNA libraries were prepared from RNA that was isolated from peripheral blood mononuclear cells. The library was prepared using 5' RACE. The sequencer was an Illumina Genome Analyzer IIx. To prepare the RNA-based TCR cDNA libraries, a previously described protocol was followed, with several modifications. To prevent cross-contamination, barcodes specific to each sample were added to both ends of every TCR cDNA library during cDNA synthesis and amplification. The paper's data handling went like this. Each individual had between about 90,000 and nearly 550,000 identified clonotypes, and each library contained roughly 2 to 3.6 million CDR3-containing reads. Reads with improper barcode index combinations were discarded, after which clonesets were built for each library with the MiTCR software. During the assembly of CDR3 clonotypes by MiTCR, low-quality reads were filtered or rescued and PCR and sequencing errors were corrected. Artificial out-of-frame clonotypes were removed by being mapped to in-frame sequences, with one indel in the CDR3 allowed. To measure how similar V and J gene usage was between donors, Jensen-Shannon divergence was divided by mean entropy. TCRdb itself trimmed the public reads at Q25 with fastp, ran MiXCR and retained productive beta chains. Each CDR3 protein appears once, grouped with its most common genes and DNA. The V and J calls reflect TCRdb's pipeline rather than the authors' work. The sample includes 350,000 to 400,000 distinct CDR3 sequences, with about 28% observed a single time. Of the sample, approximately 6.6% falls within the top ten clones.

Recombination joined TRBV7-9 with TRBJ2-3; the D gene is perhaps TRBD1, from 5 matching bases. The sequencing sample was made of PBMCs. This receptor was obtained from a woman aged 18-50 years in good health. The nucleotide sequence is given as TGTGCCAGCAACCCAGGGTCTTTAGGCACAGATACGCAGTATTTT. Translated, it gives CASNPGSLGTDTQYF. Here the CDR3 is joined to the reference TRBV7-9 and TRBJ2-3 genes, and the full variable domain is: DTGVSQNPRHKITKRGQNVTFRCDPISEHNRLYWYRQTLGQGPEFLTYFQNEAQLEKSRLLSDRFSAERPKGSFSTLEIQRTEQGDSAMYLCASNPGSLGTDTQYFGPGTRLTVL.